Given below is one T cell receptor (beta chain) in context. Antigen unknown. This specimen belongs to a study of OX40 agonist ivuxolimab in advanced cancers. On the study more broadly: The treatment was a fully human IgG2 OX40 agonist, ivuxolimab. Overall study findings and caveats: Clonal expansion was among the lowest in partial responders at 0.1-3.0 mg/kg, especially CD8+. The study found that CD8+ T cells averaged more expanded clones than CD4+.

From germline, CDR1 is SGHRS and CDR2 YFSETQ. V lost 4 bases to trimming and J lost 5 bases, with 20 bases between them. This CDR3 comprises 16 residues. Samples of blood were obtained at baseline, on cycle 4 day 1, and on cycle 7 day 1. TCRdb keeps only in-frame clones here, not all; method: immunoSEQ multiplex PCR. The sample consists of fewer than 40,000 clones, over 60% of them appearing once. This specimen consisted of CD4+ or CD8+ T cells sorted from blood, obtained in a trial of the OX40 agonist ivuxolimab. This chain links TRBV5-1 with TRBJ2-3; a weak D match, TRBD2 (5 bases). This TCR came from an adult with an advanced solid tumor such as melanoma, head and neck, liver or kidney cancer. The CDR3 DNA follows: TGCGCCAGCAGCCTGTCGATAGACTACTCACAAGATACGCAGTATTTT. Translation gives CASSLSIDYSQDTQYF.